These T cell receptor beta chains were read from a single sample in a study of response to subunit inactivated influenza vaccine. TCRdb recomputed calls from the RT-PCR reads with MiXCR, one row per CDR3 protein. The sample lists 550,000 to 800,000 distinct CDR3 sequences, around 14% occurring once. The sample was PBMCs from blood, taken 14 days before vaccination. The receptor source for this set is a man aged 50 to 60 who received an inactivated influenza vaccine. Both conserved end residues are part of each CDR3. D genes are given only for firm matches. Size is stated for part of the rows, as once, few or many counts, or as a class when the clone is expanded.

V: TRBV29-1
D: TRBD2
size: few
length: 15
J: TRBJ2-3
CDR3: CSATRSGRGTDTQYF
DNA: TGCAGCGCCACCCGTAGCGGGAGGGGCACAGATACGCAGTATTTT

V: TRBV12-3/TRBV12-4
D: -
size: many
length: 14
J: TRBJ1-3
CDR3: CASSFRGAGNTIYF
DNA: TGTGCCAGCAGTTTTCGGGGAGCTGGAAACACCATATATTTT

V: TRBV10-3
D: -
size: many
length: 11
J: TRBJ1-2
CDR3: CAISDAVGYTF
DNA: TGTGCCATCAGCGATGCAGTTGGCTACACCTTC

V: TRBV11-2
D: -
size: -
length: 14
J: TRBJ2-1
CDR3: CASSLERQSNEQFF
DNA: TGTGCCAGCAGCTTAGAACGACAGAGCAATGAGCAGTTCTTC

V: TRBV12-3/TRBV12-4
D: -
size: few
length: 13
J: TRBJ2-1
CDR3: CAGAAPGSDEQFF
DNA: TGTGCCGGAGCCGCGCCAGGGTCAGATGAGCAGTTCTTC

V: TRBV15
D: -
size: -
length: 15
J: TRBJ2-7
CDR3: CATSRDKGRTYEQYF
DNA: TGTGCCACCAGCAGAGATAAAGGCAGAACCTACGAGCAGTACTTC

V: TRBV6-2/TRBV6-3
D: -
size: many
length: 13
J: TRBJ2-7
CDR3: CASSTGTRFEQYF
DNA: TGTGCCAGCAGTACCGGGACACGGTTTGAGCAGTACTTC

V: TRBV7-8
D: -
size: few
length: 13
J: TRBJ1-2
CDR3: CASSTGGYGGYTF
DNA: TGTGCCAGCAGCACCGGGGGGTACGGTGGCTACACCTTC

V: TRBV20-1
D: -
size: few
length: 13
J: TRBJ1-2
CDR3: CSAAQKPNYGYTF
DNA: TGCAGTGCGGCACAAAAGCCTAACTATGGCTACACCTTC

V: TRBV6-1
D: -
size: -
length: 16
J: TRBJ2-3
CDR3: CASSEATGLFTDTQYF
DNA: TGTGCCAGCAGTGAAGCCACGGGGCTTTTCACAGATACGCAGTATTTT

V: TRBV28
D: TRBD1
size: many
length: 15
J: TRBJ2-5
CDR3: CASSPRLTGKETQYF
DNA: TGTGCCAGCAGTCCCCGATTGACAGGGAAAGAGACCCAGTACTTC

V: TRBV10-3
D: TRBD2
size: few
length: 16
J: TRBJ2-1
CDR3: CAISQTSGAVYNEQFF
DNA: TGTGCCATCAGTCAGACTAGCGGGGCCGTATACAATGAGCAGTTCTTC

V: TRBV2
D: -
size: -
length: 13
J: TRBJ2-1
CDR3: CASSEVRYNEQFF
DNA: TGTGCCAGCAGTGAAGTCCGTTACAATGAGCAGTTCTTC

V: TRBV7-9
D: -
size: -
length: 13
J: TRBJ2-5
CDR3: CASSTRGEETQYF
DNA: TGTGCCAGCAGCACCAGGGGGGAGGAGACCCAGTACTTC

V: TRBV29-1
D: TRBD1
size: few
length: 13
J: TRBJ2-7
CDR3: CSVRDRQAYEQYF
DNA: TGCAGCGTTCGGGACAGGCAAGCCTACGAGCAGTACTTC

V: TRBV5-1
D: -
size: few
length: 15
J: TRBJ1-1
CDR3: CASSLGKGRQSEAFF
DNA: TGCGCCAGCAGCTTGGGGAAAGGACGCCAGTCGGAAGCTTTCTTT

V: TRBV29-1
D: -
size: -
length: 13
J: TRBJ2-7
CDR3: CSVGPQIGHEQYF
DNA: TGCAGCGTTGGCCCGCAGATTGGCCACGAGCAGTACTTC

V: TRBV6-1
D: -
size: -
length: 14
J: TRBJ1-1
CDR3: CASRSAGLNTEAFF
DNA: TGTGCCAGCAGATCGGCGGGACTTAACACTGAAGCTTTCTTT

V: TRBV9
D: TRBD1
size: few
length: 14
J: TRBJ2-7
CDR3: CASSAGQGIYEQYF
DNA: TGTGCCAGCAGCGCGGGACAGGGGATCTACGAGCAGTACTTC

V: TRBV12-3/TRBV12-4
D: -
size: many
length: 16
J: TRBJ1-5
CDR3: CASSGGGDGPNQPQHF
DNA: TGTGCCAGCAGTGGGGGCGGGGATGGCCCTAATCAGCCCCAGCATTTT

V: TRBV12-3/TRBV12-4
D: TRBD1
size: few
length: 15
J: TRBJ1-2
CDR3: CASSPKQGAVYGYTF
DNA: TGTGCCAGCAGTCCCAAACAGGGGGCGGTTTATGGCTACACCTTC

V: TRBV7-6
D: TRBD1
size: -
length: 13
J: TRBJ2-5
CDR3: CASIGTGWKTQYF
DNA: TGTGCCTCGATCGGGACAGGGTGGAAGACCCAGTACTTC

V: TRBV20-1
D: -
size: few
length: 16
J: TRBJ2-3
CDR3: CSVVGIGDTSTDTQYF
DNA: TGCAGTGTGGTGGGGATCGGGGACACCAGCACAGATACGCAGTATTTT

V: TRBV5-1
D: TRBD2
size: -
length: 18
J: TRBJ2-1
CDR3: CASSLSSGGANLRNEQFF
DNA: TGCGCCAGCAGCCTCTCTAGCGGGGGGGCTAATTTGCGCAATGAGCAGTTCTTC

V: TRBV20-1
D: TRBD1
size: -
length: 14
J: TRBJ1-5
CDR3: CSAPTGGGGQPQHF
DNA: TGCAGTGCGCCGACAGGGGGCGGAGGTCAGCCCCAGCATTTT

V: TRBV20-1
D: TRBD1
size: -
length: 13
J: TRBJ2-7
CDR3: CSADRDRVGEQYF
DNA: TGCAGTGCTGACCGGGACAGGGTTGGCGAGCAGTACTTC

V: TRBV28
D: -
size: few
length: 11
J: TRBJ1-1
CDR3: CASSFQKEAFF
DNA: TGTGCCAGCAGTTTCCAGAAAGAAGCTTTCTTT

V: TRBV7-9
D: TRBD1
size: -
length: 14
J: TRBJ2-7
CDR3: CASSLSGQAYEQYF
DNA: TGTGCCAGCAGCCTGAGCGGACAGGCCTACGAGCAGTACTTC

V: TRBV4-1
D: TRBD1
size: few
length: 15
J: TRBJ2-7
CDR3: CASSQGRDRSYEQYF
DNA: TGCGCCAGCAGCCAAGGACGGGACAGATCCTACGAGCAGTACTTC

V: TRBV11-2
D: -
size: few
length: 14
J: TRBJ2-5
CDR3: CASSFGTSEETQYF
DNA: TGTGCCAGCAGTTTCGGGACATCTGAGGAGACCCAGTACTTC

V: TRBV7-2
D: TRBD1
size: few
length: 14
J: TRBJ2-7
CDR3: CASSSGTVGLEQYF
DNA: TGTGCCAGCAGCTCCGGGACAGTAGGTCTCGAGCAGTACTTC

V: TRBV4-3
D: -
size: few
length: 16
J: TRBJ2-2
CDR3: CASSQALAGVAGELFF
DNA: TGCGCCAGCAGCCAAGCTTTGGCAGGGGTCGCCGGGGAGCTGTTTTTT

V: TRBV5-4
D: TRBD2
size: -
length: 18
J: TRBJ2-1
CDR3: CASSLETSGGSSYNEQFF
DNA: TGTGCCAGCAGCTTGGAAACTAGCGGGGGGAGCTCCTACAATGAGCAGTTCTTC

V: TRBV5-5
D: TRBD2
size: -
length: 15
J: TRBJ2-2
CDR3: CASSRRLAGTGELLF
DNA: TGTGCCAGCAGCCGACGGTTAGCGGGCACCGGGGAGCTGCTTTTT

V: TRBV20-1
D: TRBD2
size: few
length: 13
J: TRBJ2-7
CDR3: CSAESGISYEQYF
DNA: TGCAGTGCTGAGAGCGGGATTTCCTACGAGCAGTACTTC

V: TRBV3-1
D: -
size: -
length: 16
J: TRBJ2-5
CDR3: CASSPPLRTAKETQYF
DNA: TGTGCCAGCAGCCCTCCCCTCAGGACAGCCAAAGAGACCCAGTACTTC

V: TRBV7-2
D: -
size: few
length: 14
J: TRBJ2-2
CDR3: CASSFRGAPGELFF
DNA: TGTGCCAGCAGCTTTAGAGGGGCGCCCGGGGAGCTGTTTTTT

V: TRBV6-1
D: -
size: few
length: 14
J: TRBJ2-5
CDR3: CASSESGLRETQYF
DNA: TGTGCCAGCAGTGAGTCAGGGTTGCGTGAGACCCAGTACTTC

V: TRBV18
D: -
size: many
length: 15
J: TRBJ2-1
CDR3: CASSPPGYGDNEQFF
DNA: TGTGCCAGCTCACCACCAGGCTATGGAGACAATGAGCAGTTCTTC

V: TRBV7-2
D: -
size: many
length: 13
J: TRBJ2-3
CDR3: CANSGLGEDTQYF
DNA: TGTGCCAACAGTGGGTTGGGGGAAGATACGCAGTATTTT

V: TRBV5-1
D: TRBD1
size: few
length: 16
J: TRBJ1-2
CDR3: CASSITRDRRYYGYTF
DNA: TGCGCCAGCAGCATAACAAGGGACAGGAGATACTATGGCTACACCTTC

V: TRBV2
D: -
size: few
length: 13
J: TRBJ2-5
CDR3: CASSLPSQETQYF
DNA: TGTGCCAGCAGTCTGCCGAGCCAAGAGACCCAGTACTTC

V: TRBV12-3/TRBV12-4
D: -
size: few
length: 13
J: TRBJ2-7
CDR3: CASSRGPVYEQYF
DNA: TGTGCCAGCAGCCGAGGACCGGTTTACGAGCAGTACTTC

V: TRBV20-1
D: TRBD1
size: -
length: 11
J: TRBJ2-7
CDR3: CSGDRVVEQYF
DNA: TGCAGCGGCGACAGGGTAGTCGAGCAGTACTTC

V: TRBV5-1
D: TRBD1
size: few
length: 16
J: TRBJ2-1
CDR3: CASSLGGQGPYNEQFF
DNA: TGCGCCAGCAGCTTGGGGGGACAGGGGCCCTACAATGAGCAGTTCTTC

V: TRBV6-5
D: -
size: -
length: 14
J: TRBJ2-2
CDR3: CASSYSTGPGELFF
DNA: TGTGCCAGCAGTTACTCGACAGGTCCAGGGGAGCTGTTTTTT

V: TRBV20-1
D: -
size: -
length: 13
J: TRBJ1-1
CDR3: CSAREDMNTEAFF
DNA: TGCAGTGCTAGAGAGGATATGAACACTGAAGCTTTCTTT

V: TRBV20-1
D: -
size: -
length: 14
J: TRBJ2-1
CDR3: CSARAGLLYKEQFF
DNA: TGCAGTGCTAGAGCGGGGCTTTTATACAAGGAGCAGTTCTTC

V: TRBV20-1
D: TRBD1
size: -
length: 16
J: TRBJ1-5
CDR3: CSARPSTGGVGQPQHF
DNA: TGCAGTGCTAGACCTTCGACAGGGGGGGTTGGACAGCCCCAGCATTTT

V: TRBV19
D: TRBD2
size: -
length: 15
J: TRBJ2-1
CDR3: CASRKAGGPYNEQFF
DNA: TGTGCCAGTAGAAAAGCGGGGGGGCCCTACAATGAGCAGTTCTTC

V: TRBV20-1
D: TRBD1
size: once
length: 13
J: TRBJ2-5
CDR3: CSARETGGRTQYF
DNA: TGCAGTGCTAGAGAGACAGGGGGCAGGACCCAGTACTTC

V: TRBV4-1
D: -
size: few
length: 17
J: TRBJ1-1
CDR3: CASSPLWAGRENTEAFF
DNA: TGCGCCAGCAGCCCCTTATGGGCAGGGCGTGAGAACACTGAAGCTTTCTTT

V: TRBV20-1
D: -
size: few
length: 13
J: TRBJ2-5
CDR3: CSAPRQGYETQYF
DNA: TGCAGTGCTCCCCGTCAGGGCTATGAGACCCAGTACTTC

V: TRBV10-3
D: -
size: -
length: 15
J: TRBJ2-1
CDR3: CASRAATSLYNEQFF
DNA: TGTGCCTCCAGGGCGGCTACCTCACTCTACAATGAGCAGTTCTTC

V: TRBV5-1
D: TRBD1
size: many
length: 15
J: TRBJ2-1
CDR3: CASSAGTGVGNEQFF
DNA: TGCGCCAGCAGCGCCGGGACAGGGGTGGGGAATGAGCAGTTCTTC